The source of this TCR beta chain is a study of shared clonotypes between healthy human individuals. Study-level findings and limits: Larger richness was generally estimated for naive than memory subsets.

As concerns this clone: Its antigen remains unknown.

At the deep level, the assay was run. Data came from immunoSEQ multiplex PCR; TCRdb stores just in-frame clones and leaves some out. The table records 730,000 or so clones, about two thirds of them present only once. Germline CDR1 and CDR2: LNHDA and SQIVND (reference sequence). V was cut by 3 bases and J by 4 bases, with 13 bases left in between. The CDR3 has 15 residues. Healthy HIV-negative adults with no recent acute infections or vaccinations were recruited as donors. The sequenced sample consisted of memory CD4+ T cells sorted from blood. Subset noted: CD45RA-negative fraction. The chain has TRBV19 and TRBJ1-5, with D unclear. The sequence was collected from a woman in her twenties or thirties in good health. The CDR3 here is CASSMGLEYNQPQHF. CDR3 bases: TGTGCCAGTAGTATGGGTCTCGAGTATAATCAGCCCCAGCATTTT.